This T cell receptor beta chain was found in a study of CXCR3-negative and CXCR3-positive naive CD8 T cells (dated by TCRdb to between 2019 and 2020). About the full investigation: About 135 million TRB reads were obtained in total, roughly 1.5 +/- 0.3 million reads per library. The diversity and physicochemical repertoire analyses included around 10 donors pooled from two independent experiments. Naive subsets from a handful of donors and memory cells from 3 donors were included in the TRBV-TRBJ cluster analysis.

Sequencer: NextSeq 550. The Human TCR Profiling Kit (MiLaboratory) was used to make UMI-labeled 5' RACE TRB cDNA libraries. cDNA synthesis used the entire amount of extracted RNA, and PCR amplification then used the entire amount of cDNA produced. Libraries were prepared in parallel with an identical number of PCR cycles. Regarding the original processing steps: With a requirement of at least two reads per UMI, MIGEC and MiXCR extracted about 52,000 +/- 9,100 unique UMI-labeled TRB cDNA molecules per library. On average, around 40,000 +/- 10,000 functional in-frame TRB CDR3 nucleotide clonotypes lacking stop codons were found per library. After each sample was downsampled to 5000 UMI-labeled TRB molecules, VDJtools was used to calculate diversity metrics such as normalized Shannon-Wiener and Chao1. Clonotype-size-weighted physicochemical properties of the central five CDR3 residues (interaction energy, strength, volume and Kidera factor 4) were computed in VDJtools. TCRdb reprocessed the reads and lists each CDR3 protein sequence as a single entry, with no DNA. TCRdb's processing, not the study's, gives the V and J calls here. The sample table holds 100,000 to 150,000 distinct CDR3 sequences. Clones ranked in the top ten supply just under 0.5% of the sample.

In regard to this clonotype: The antigen this receptor binds is unknown.

Overall study outcomes, separate from this receptor: Compared with CXCR3-negative naive cells, CXCR3-positive naive cells had TRB CDR3s with higher hydrophobicity (lower Kidera factor 4), lower energy, and higher strength and volume indices. Because CXCR3 expression was partially decreased after cryopreservation, freshly isolated PBMCs were used for most assays. Repertoire diversity was comparably high in both naive subsets but much lower in memory CD8+ T cells. Because surface CD5, which is linked to self-reactivity in mice, was comparable between the naive subsets, TCR interaction strength was also inferred from TRB CDR3 physicochemical properties. Similar TRBV-TRBJ usage was shown by naive CXCR3-negative and CXCR3-positive cells from the same donor, whereas distinct patterns were shown by memory cells.

CDR1 and CDR2, looked up from the germline V gene, are SGHTA and FQGNSA. The CDR3 goes from the cysteine to the phenylalanine over 14 residues. DNA for this receptor is not on file. Each CD8+ T cell subset was flow-sorted in triplicate, with fewer than 350,000 cells per subset placed directly into RLT lysis buffer. To exclude memory contaminants, naive CD8+ T cells were stringently defined as CD45RO-CCR7+CD27+CD95-. Using standard density gradient centrifugation, peripheral blood mononuclear cells were isolated from buffy coats. Naive CXCR3-negative and CXCR3-positive CD8+ T cells were flow-sorted on a FACSAria III. Total RNA was extracted from sorted cells using an RNeasy Mini Kit.

The clonotype was recovered from a human donor in good health. Some clones in this sample may be carry-over from other donors' samples. What was sequenced was naive CXCR3- CD8+ T cells from blood. Taken with the paper, the label for cell subset or site translates to: CD45RO-CCR7+CD27+CD95- naive CD8+ T cells lacking CXCR3 (TNR3-). The chain couples TRBV7-2 to TRBJ2-1; the TCRdb D gene call, TRBD1, has no DNA to confirm it. CDR3 sequence: CASSSGQGDNEQFF.